Below are 21 T cell receptor beta chains sequenced from a single sample in a study of glioma-infiltrating T cells. TCR alpha and beta CDR3 regions were amplified from RNA using iRepertoire nested multiplex PCR. MiXCR, run by TCRdb on the multiplex PCR reads, gives a single entry per CDR3 protein. The profile shows fewer than 250,000 distinct CDR3 sequences, about 31% of them singletons. Sample: glioma tissue, nonneoplastic brain tissue, or PBMCs (not recorded which). These TCRs come from a human donor with low-grade glioma or glioblastoma, undergoing nonglioma brain surgery, or in good health (not recorded which).

This clonotype has at least ten counts. The rearrangement links TRBV27 to TRBJ2-7, with D maybe TRBD1 (5 bases). CDR3 length: 16 residues. The V end lost 3 bases, the J end lost 0 bases, and 15 bases lay between the germline ends. Germline V gene data show CDR1 as MNHEY and CDR2 as SMNVEV (reference sequence). The DNA of the CDR3 is TGTGCCAGCAGTTTGGGGCCAAACCTTAACTCCTACGAGCAGTACTTC. As protein: CASSLGPNLNSYEQYF.

At least ten counts were recorded for this clonotype. The chain has TRBV19 and TRBJ2-1; D is unresolved. The CDR3 is 14 residues long. Trimming stripped 9 bases from V and 3 bases from J, with 15 bases between. The germline CDR1 and CDR2 sequences are LNHDA and SQIVND (reference sequence). The DNA for the CDR3 is TGTGCCAGCACATCGTCAAGCCTCTACAATGAGCAGTTCTTC. Its protein is CASTSSSLYNEQFF.

This clonotype turned up a few times. The chain recombines TRBV3-1 with TRBJ1-5, with a possible D match to TRBD1 (5 bases). The CDR3 covers 15 residues. Looked up from germline, CDR1 is LGHDT and CDR2 is YNNKEL (reference sequence). The V end lost 3 bases, the J end lost 2 bases, and 11 bases lay between the germline ends. The CDR3 DNA sequence: TGTGCCAGCAGCCAGGGGCTCGCGGGCAATCAGCCCCAGCATTTT. It yields the protein CASSQGLAGNQPQHF. The variable domain in full, with the rest retrieved from reference TRBV3-1 and TRBJ1-5, is DTAVSQTPKYLVTQMGNDKSIKCEQNLGHDTMYWYKQDSKKFLKIMFSYNNKELIINETVPNRFSPKSPDKAHLNLHINSLELGDSAVYFCASSQGLAGNQPQHFGDGTRLSIL.

This clonotype was seen at least ten times. The V and J genes are TRBV5-1 and TRBJ2-3; no firm D call. This CDR3 has 14 amino acids. Trimming took off 4 bases at V and 2 bases at J, with 11 bases between the two ends. The germline CDR1 and CDR2 sequences are SGHRS and YFSETQ. CDR3 coding DNA: TGCGCCAGCAGCCCAGGACCCCCCACAGATACGCAGTATTTT. Residues: CASSPGPPTDTQYF.

This clonotype was detected only a few times. This chain links TRBV20-1 with TRBJ2-6; no clear D. Germline V CDR1 and CDR2: DFQATT, SNEGSKA (reference sequence). Trimming removed 6 bases at V and 2 bases at J, with 17 bases between. There are 16 residues in the CDR3. The chain's CDR3 is CSATPQSSPGANVLTF. The CDR3 DNA reads as TGCAGTGCCACACCCCAGTCCAGCCCTGGGGCCAACGTCCTGACTTTC.

This clonotype has at least ten counts. The gene calls are TRBV7-2 and TRBJ1-4; 7 bases match TRBD1. The V gene's germline CDR1 is SGHTA and CDR2 FQGNSA. V was pared by 5 bases and J by 7 bases, with 7 bases of the junction left unmatched. The CDR3 loop spans 14 amino acids. The DNA for the CDR3 is TGTGCCAGCAGCCCCAGGGGGGACCTTGAAAAACTGTTTTTT. Translated, it gives CASSPRGDLEKLFF.

A few counts support this clonotype. The genes are TRBV18 and TRBJ2-6; D gene uncertain. Looked up from germline, CDR1 is KGHSH and CDR2 is LQKENI. The V end lost 4 bases, the J end lost 0 bases, and 10 bases lay between the germline ends. The CDR3 spans 16 residues. The CDR3 loop is CASSRGSGSGANVLTF. As DNA, the CDR3 is TGTGCCAGCTCACGTGGATCAGGCTCTGGGGCCAACGTCCTGACTTTC. The variable domain in full, completed from reference TRBV18 and TRBJ2-6, reads NAGVMQNPRHLVRRRGQEARLRCSPMKGHSHVYWYRQLPEEGLKFMVYLQKENIIDESGMPKERFSAEFPKEGPSILRIQQVVRGDSAAYFCASSRGSGSGANVLTFGAGSRLTVL.

This clonotype was counted at least ten times. The rearrangement uses TRBV6-2 or TRBV6-3 and TRBJ1-5, with unresolved D. CDR1 is MNHEY and CDR2 is SVGEGT in the germline V gene. The CDR3 sequence is 16 residues long. V lost 2 bases, J lost 6 bases, and 17 bases lay in between. CDR3 sequence (DNA): TGTGCCAGCAGTTACCTCCAAGTCGGGAGAGGTCAGCCCCAGCATTTT. It is translated as CASSYLQVGRGQPQHF.

The rearrangement joins TRBV10-3 to TRBJ2-5, with 15 bases that match TRBD2. There are 16 residues in the CDR3. The germline V gene encodes CDR1 ENHRY and CDR2 SYGVKD. The junction had 3 bases not matched to a gene; V was cut back by 3 bases and J by 4 bases. CDR3: CAISEPGLAGGETQYF. CDR3 DNA: TGTGCCATCAGTGAACCGGGACTAGCGGGAGGAGAGACCCAGTACTTC.

Comments on this clonotype: Being one base from a much bigger clone, this may be a read error. J is TRBJ1-4 and V is TRBV20-1; no definite D call. The CDR3 extends over 13 amino acids. CDR1 and CDR2 (germline): DFQATT, SNEGSKA (reference sequence). The germline V and J ends were trimmed by 7 bases and 3 bases, with 12 bases remaining between them. The CDR3 region is CSEGKAANEKLFF. DNA for the CDR3: TGCAGTGAGGGCAAGGCAGCTAATGAAAAACTGTTTTTT.

The rearrangement uses TRBV20-1 and TRBJ2-7; 15 nucleotides match TRBD2. Trimming at V came to 5 bases and at J to 7 bases, leaving 9 bases not matched to a gene. This CDR3 spans 15 amino acids. CDR1 and CDR2 from the germline V gene are DFQATT and SNEGSKA (reference sequence). This CDR3 reads CSAGGGLAGGGEQYF. CDR3 nucleotide sequence: TGCAGTGCTGGGGGGGGACTAGCGGGAGGAGGGGAGCAGTACTTC.

This clonotype came up many times. The genes are TRBV12-3 or TRBV12-4 and TRBJ1-5; 8 bases agree with TRBD1. The CDR3 runs to 14 residues. Germline trimming cut 6 bases from V and 6 bases from J; bases unmatched to any gene: 7. The CDR3 loop reads CASSPTGDFQPQHF. The CDR3 nucleotides read TGTGCCAGCAGCCCGACAGGGGATTTTCAGCCCCAGCATTTT.

V usage is TRBV11-2 and J usage is TRBJ1-2; 12 bases fit TRBD1. Losses at the gene ends were 5 bases for V and 3 bases for J; bases not matched to a gene: 4. This CDR3 spans 15 amino acids. CDR1 and CDR2 (germline): SGHAT, FQNNGV. CDR3 protein: CASSPGTGGDYGYTF. The CDR3 nucleotides read TGTGCCAGCAGCCCCGGGACAGGGGGCGACTATGGCTACACCTTC.

The genes are TRBV5-1 and TRBJ2-7, with no clear D. CDR1 and CDR2 (germline): SGHRS, YFSETQ. The CDR3 extends over 14 amino acids. V gave up 5 bases and J gave up 0 bases, with 12 bases separating them. In DNA, the CDR3 is TGCGCCAGCAGGGTTCTTGGTAGCTCCTACGAGCAGTACTTC. It encodes CASRVLGSSYEQYF.

This clonotype was counted many times. This rearrangement joins TRBV6-2 or TRBV6-3 to TRBJ2-3; D is undetermined. Trimming left V 5 bases short and J 6 bases short, with 6 bases between. The CDR3 extends over 11 amino acids. The V gene's germline CDR1 is MNHEY and CDR2 SVGEGT. CDR3 nucleotides: TGTGCCAGCAGTCTTTATGATACGCAGTATTTT. This gives the protein CASSLYDTQYF.

This chain connects TRBV29-1 to TRBJ2-1; D gene uncertain. V was cut by 0 bases and J by 8 bases, with 11 bases left in between. The CDR3 is 13 residues long. The V gene's germline CDR1 is SQVTM and CDR2 ANQGSEA. CDR3 region: CSVEDQGPYEQFF. CDR3 in DNA: TGCAGCGTTGAAGATCAAGGGCCGTATGAGCAGTTCTTC.

At least ten counts were recorded for this clonotype. The chain carries TRBV7-8 and TRBJ2-1; a weak D match, TRBD1 (6 bases). V lost 2 bases to trimming and J lost 4 bases, with 9 bases between them. CDR3 length: 14 residues. Germline V gives CDR1 SGHVS, CDR2 FQNEAQ. CDR3 nucleotide sequence: TGTGCCAGCAGCTTATACAGGGATTACAATGAGCAGTTCTTC. Translation gives CASSLYRDYNEQFF. The full variable domain, in which reference TRBV7-8 and TRBJ2-1 provide the parts outside the CDR3, is GAGVSQSPRYKVAKRGQDVALRCDPISGHVSLFWYQQALGQGPEFLTYFQNEAQLDKSGLPSDRFFAERPEGSVSTLKIQRTQQEDSAVYLCASSLYRDYNEQFFGPGTRLTVL.

This clonotype was recorded at least ten times. The chain is built from TRBV28 and TRBJ1-2; D may be TRBD1 (6 bases). The V gene's germline CDR1 is MDHEN and CDR2 SYDVKM. Trimming removed 6 bases at V and 4 bases at J, with 12 bases between. This CDR3 comprises 13 residues. The CDR3 sequence is CASSLTGRYGYTF. The CDR3 nucleotides are TGTGCCAGCAGCCTAACAGGGCGCTATGGCTACACCTTC.

This clonotype was observed many times. This sequence joins TRBV24-1 and TRBJ2-1; D is possibly TRBD1 (5 bases). Germline assignment: CDR1 KGHDR and CDR2 SFDVKD. The CDR3 has 17 residues. Trimming shortened V by 3 bases and J by 1 base, and 15 bases separated the two germline ends. CDR3 coding DNA: TGTGCCACCAGTGATACAGGCTCCTTGGGGTCCTACAATGAGCAGTTCTTC. It yields the protein CATSDTGSLGSYNEQFF.

This sequence joins TRBV3-1 and TRBJ1-1; D is unclear. V was clipped by 2 bases and J by 0 bases, with 10 bases between them. Germline V gives CDR1 LGHDT, CDR2 YNNKEL (reference sequence). This CDR3 region has 15 residues. The CDR3 loop is CASSQPPGMNTEAFF. CDR3 DNA: TGTGCCAGCAGCCAACCGCCGGGGATGAACACTGAAGCTTTCTTT.

The chain joins TRBV29-1 to TRBJ2-1; 11 positions match TRBD2. The length of the CDR3 is 14 residues. Losses at the gene ends were 4 bases for V and 4 bases for J; bases not matched to a gene: 3. Germline CDR1 reads SQVTM; CDR2 reads ANQGSEA. The CDR3 bases are TGCAGCGTTGGGACTAGCGGGCTGTACAATGAGCAGTTCTTC. This gives the protein CSVGTSGLYNEQFF.